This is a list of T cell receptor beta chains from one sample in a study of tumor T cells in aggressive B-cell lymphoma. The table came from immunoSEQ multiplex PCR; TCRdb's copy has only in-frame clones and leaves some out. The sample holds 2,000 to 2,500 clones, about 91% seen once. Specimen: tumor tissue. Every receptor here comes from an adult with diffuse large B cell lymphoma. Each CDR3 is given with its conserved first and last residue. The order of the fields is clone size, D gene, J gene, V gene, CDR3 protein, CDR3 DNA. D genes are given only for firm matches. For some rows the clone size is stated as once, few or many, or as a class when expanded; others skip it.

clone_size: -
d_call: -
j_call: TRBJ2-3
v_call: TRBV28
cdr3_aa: CASSPLESTDTQYF
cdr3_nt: TGTGCCAGCAGCCCCTTAGAGTCAACAGATACGCAGTATTTT

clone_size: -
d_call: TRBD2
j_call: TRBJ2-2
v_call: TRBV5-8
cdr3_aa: CASSLDRLAGESGELFF
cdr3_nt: TGTGCCAGCAGCTTGGATAGACTAGCGGGAGAGAGCGGGGAGCTGTTTTTT

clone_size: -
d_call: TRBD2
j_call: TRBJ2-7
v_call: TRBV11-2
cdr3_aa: CASSWDWGGEQYF
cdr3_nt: TGTGCCAGCAGCTGGGACTGGGGGGGCGAGCAGTACTTC

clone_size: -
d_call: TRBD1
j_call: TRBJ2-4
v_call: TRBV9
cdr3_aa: CASSGQQGAKNIQYF
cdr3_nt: TGTGCCAGCAGCGGACAACAGGGGGCCAAAAACATTCAGTACTTC

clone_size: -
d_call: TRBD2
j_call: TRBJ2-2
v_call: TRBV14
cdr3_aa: CASSQGRGARELFF
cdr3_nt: TGTGCCAGCAGCCAAGGGCGGGGGGCCCGGGAGCTGTTTTTT

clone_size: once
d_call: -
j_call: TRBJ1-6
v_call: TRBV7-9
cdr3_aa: CASSLGGLNNSPLHF
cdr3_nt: TGTGCCAGCAGCTTAGGAGGCCTAAATAATTCACCCCTCCACTTT

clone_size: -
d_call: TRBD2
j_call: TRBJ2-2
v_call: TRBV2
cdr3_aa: CASTGLAGIVTGELFF
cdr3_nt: TGTGCCAGCACGGGACTAGCGGGAATAGTGACCGGGGAGCTGTTTTTT

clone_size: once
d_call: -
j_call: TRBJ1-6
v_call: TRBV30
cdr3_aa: CALAAGGDNSPLHF
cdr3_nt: TGTGCCTTAGCGGCCGGGGGAGATAATTCACCCCTCCACTTT

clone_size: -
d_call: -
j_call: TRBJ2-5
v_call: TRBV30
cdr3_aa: CAWRRIPRPGPRETQYF
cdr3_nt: TGTGCCTGGAGACGGATTCCCCGGCCAGGGCCCAGGGAGACCCAGTACTTC

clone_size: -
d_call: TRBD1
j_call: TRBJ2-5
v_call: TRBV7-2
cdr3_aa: CASSSTGGMKTQYF
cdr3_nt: TGTGCCAGCAGCTCAACAGGGGGCATGAAGACCCAGTACTTC

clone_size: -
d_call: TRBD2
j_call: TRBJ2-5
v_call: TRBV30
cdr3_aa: CAWSQGLAGVETETQYF
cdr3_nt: TGTGCCTGGAGCCAAGGACTAGCGGGAGTGGAGACAGAGACCCAGTACTTC

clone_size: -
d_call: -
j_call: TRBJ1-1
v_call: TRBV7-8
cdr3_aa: CASSLVGRVNTEAFF
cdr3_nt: TGTGCCAGCAGCTTAGTAGGGAGGGTGAACACTGAAGCTTTCTTT

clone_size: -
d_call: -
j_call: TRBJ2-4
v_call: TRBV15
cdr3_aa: CATSISNIQYF
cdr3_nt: TGTGCCACCAGCATCTCTAACATTCAGTACTTC

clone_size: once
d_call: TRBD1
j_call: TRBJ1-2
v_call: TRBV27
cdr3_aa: CASKWTGGADGYTF
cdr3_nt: TGTGCCAGCAAATGGACAGGGGGCGCGGATGGCTACACCTTC

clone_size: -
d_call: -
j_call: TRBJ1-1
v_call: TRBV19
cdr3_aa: CASSGLSRDTEAFF
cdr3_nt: TGTGCCAGTAGTGGGTTGTCCAGGGACACTGAAGCTTTCTTT

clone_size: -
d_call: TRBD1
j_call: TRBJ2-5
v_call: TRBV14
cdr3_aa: CASSPDRAQETQYF
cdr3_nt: TGTGCCAGCAGCCCCGACAGGGCCCAAGAGACCCAGTACTTC

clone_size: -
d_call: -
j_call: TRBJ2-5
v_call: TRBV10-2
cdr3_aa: CASSALTGQETQYF
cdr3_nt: TGCGCCAGCAGTGCCCTGACAGGACAAGAGACCCAGTACTTC

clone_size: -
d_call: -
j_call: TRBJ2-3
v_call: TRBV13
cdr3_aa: CASSFWPGHTDTQYF
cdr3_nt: TGTGCCAGCAGCTTCTGGCCAGGCCACACAGATACGCAGTATTTT

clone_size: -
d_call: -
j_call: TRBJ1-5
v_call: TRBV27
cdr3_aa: CASSLGQLQPQHF
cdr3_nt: TGTGCCAGCAGTTTAGGGCAGCTCCAGCCCCAGCATTTT

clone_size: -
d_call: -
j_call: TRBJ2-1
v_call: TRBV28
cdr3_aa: CASSSQQRLYNEQFF
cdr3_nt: TGTGCCAGCAGTTCGCAGCAGCGGCTATACAATGAGCAGTTCTTC

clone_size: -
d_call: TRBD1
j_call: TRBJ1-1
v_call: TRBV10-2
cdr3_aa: CASSMDRAEAFF
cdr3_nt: TGCGCCAGCAGTATGGACAGGGCTGAAGCTTTCTTT

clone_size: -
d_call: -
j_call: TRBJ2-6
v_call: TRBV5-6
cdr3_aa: CASSLVGADSGANVLTF
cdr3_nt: TGTGCCAGCAGCTTAGTTGGAGCGGACTCTGGGGCCAACGTCCTGACTTTC

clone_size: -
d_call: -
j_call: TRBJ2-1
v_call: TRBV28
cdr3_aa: CASSSQQRLYNKQFF
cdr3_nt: TGTGCCAGCAGTTCGCAGCAGCGGCTATACAATAAGCAGTTCTTC

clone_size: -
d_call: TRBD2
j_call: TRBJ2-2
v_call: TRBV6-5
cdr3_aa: CASSYAASGPGELFF
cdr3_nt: TGTGCCAGCAGTTACGCGGCTAGCGGGCCCGGGGAGCTGTTTTTT

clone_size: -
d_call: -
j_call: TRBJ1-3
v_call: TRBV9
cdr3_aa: CASSVAPGAGNTIYF
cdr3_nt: TGTGCCAGCAGCGTAGCCCCAGGGGCTGGAAACACCATATATTTT

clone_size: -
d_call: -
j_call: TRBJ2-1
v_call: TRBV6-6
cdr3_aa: CASSLRPTEAYNEQLF
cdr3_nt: TGTGCCAGCAGCCTTCGACCCACGGAGGCCTACAATGAGCAGCTCTTC

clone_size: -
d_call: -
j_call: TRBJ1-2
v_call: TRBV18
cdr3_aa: CASSPPGNREGSYGYTF
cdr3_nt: TGTGCCAGCTCACCACCGGGTAACAGGGAGGGTAGCTATGGCTACACCTTC

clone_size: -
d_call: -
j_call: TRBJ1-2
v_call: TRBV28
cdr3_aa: CASSLAASSLGLNYGYTF
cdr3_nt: TGTGCCAGCAGTTTAGCCGCCTCGAGTCTGGGGCTAAACTATGGCTACACCTTC

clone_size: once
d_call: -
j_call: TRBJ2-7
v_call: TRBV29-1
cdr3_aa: CSVTDRLPYEQYF
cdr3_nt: TGCAGCGTCACCGACAGGCTACCCTACGAGCAGTACTTC

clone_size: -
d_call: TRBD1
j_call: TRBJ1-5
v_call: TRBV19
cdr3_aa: CASSRTGGVNQPQHF
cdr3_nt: TGTGCCAGTAGTAGAACAGGGGGCGTAAATCAGCCCCAGCATTTT

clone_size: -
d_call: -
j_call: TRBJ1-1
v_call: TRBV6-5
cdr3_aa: CASVESGGRNTEAFF
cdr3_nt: TGTGCCAGCGTGGAGAGCGGGGGGCGGAACACTGAAGCTTTCTTT

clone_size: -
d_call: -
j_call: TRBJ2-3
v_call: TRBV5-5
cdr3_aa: CASSHGTLRDTQYF
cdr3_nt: TGTGCCAGCAGCCACGGGACTCTTAGGGATACGCAGTATTTT

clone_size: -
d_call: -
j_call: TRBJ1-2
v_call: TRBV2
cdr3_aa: CAVHPWQGDDYGYTF
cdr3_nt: TGTGCCGTCCACCCGTGGCAGGGCGATGACTATGGCTACACCTTC

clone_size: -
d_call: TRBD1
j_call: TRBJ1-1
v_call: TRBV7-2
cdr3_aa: CASSLDNQGVTEAFF
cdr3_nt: TGTGCCAGCAGCTTAGATAACCAGGGGGTAACTGAAGCTTTCTTT

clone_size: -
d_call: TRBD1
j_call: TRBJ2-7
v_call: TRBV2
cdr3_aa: CASSERQGVYEQYF
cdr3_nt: TGTGCCAGCAGCGAAAGACAGGGAGTCTACGAGCAGTACTTC

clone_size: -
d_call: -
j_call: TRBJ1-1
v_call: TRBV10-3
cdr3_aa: CAISEHGGKTEAFF
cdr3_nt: TGTGCCATCAGTGAGCATGGGGGGAAGACTGAAGCTTTCTTT

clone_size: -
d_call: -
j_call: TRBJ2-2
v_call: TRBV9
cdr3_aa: CASSPSTSSTGELFF
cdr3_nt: TGTGCCAGCAGCCCCTCGACTAGTTCCACCGGGGAGCTGTTTTTT

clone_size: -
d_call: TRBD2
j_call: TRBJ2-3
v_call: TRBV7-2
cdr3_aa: CASSAGTSGRTDTQYF
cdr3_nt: TGTGCCAGCAGCGCCGGGACTAGCGGAAGGACAGATACGCAGTATTTT

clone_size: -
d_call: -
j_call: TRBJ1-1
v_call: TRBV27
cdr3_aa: CASSLFRNTEAFF
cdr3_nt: TGTGCCAGCAGTTTATTCCGGAACACTGAAGCTTTCTTT

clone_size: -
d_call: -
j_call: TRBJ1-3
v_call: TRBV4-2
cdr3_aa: CASSLAGVETSGNTIYF
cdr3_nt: TGTGCCAGCAGCCTCGCGGGGGTAGAAACTTCTGGAAACACCATATATTTT

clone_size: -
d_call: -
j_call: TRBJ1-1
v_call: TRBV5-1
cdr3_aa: CASSLEQGITEAFF
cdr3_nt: TGCGCCAGCAGCTTGGAACAGGGAATCACTGAAGCTTTCTTT

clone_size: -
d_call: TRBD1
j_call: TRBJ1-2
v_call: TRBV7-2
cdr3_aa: CASSWGGQGGSGYTF
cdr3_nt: TGTGCCAGCAGCTGGGGGGGACAGGGGGGTTCTGGCTACACCTTC

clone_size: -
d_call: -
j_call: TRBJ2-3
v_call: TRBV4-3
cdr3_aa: CASGGARTDTQYF
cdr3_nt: TGCGCCAGTGGGGGCGCCCGCACAGATACGCAGTATTTT

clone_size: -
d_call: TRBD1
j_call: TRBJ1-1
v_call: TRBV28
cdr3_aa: CASNSRAQTGAEAFF
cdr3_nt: TGTGCCAGCAATTCTCGTGCCCAGACAGGGGCTGAAGCTTTCTTT

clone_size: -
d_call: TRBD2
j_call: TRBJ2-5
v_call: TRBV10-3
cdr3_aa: CAISTSGTSGSGETQYF
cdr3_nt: TGTGCCATCAGTACCTCCGGGACTAGCGGGAGTGGAGAGACCCAGTACTTC

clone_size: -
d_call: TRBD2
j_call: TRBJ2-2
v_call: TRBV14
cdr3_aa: CASSLTAGWVTNTGELFF
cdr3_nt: TGTGCCAGCAGCCTGACAGCGGGATGGGTGACGAACACCGGGGAGCTGTTTTTT

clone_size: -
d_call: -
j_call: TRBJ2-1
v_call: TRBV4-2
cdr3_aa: CASSQDHGGTGNEQFF
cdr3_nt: TGTGCCAGCAGCCAAGATCACGGAGGGACGGGCAATGAGCAGTTCTTC

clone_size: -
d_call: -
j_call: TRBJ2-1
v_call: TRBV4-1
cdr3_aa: CASSRQKTGNEQFF
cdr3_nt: TGCGCCAGCAGCCGGCAAAAGACGGGTAATGAGCAGTTCTTC

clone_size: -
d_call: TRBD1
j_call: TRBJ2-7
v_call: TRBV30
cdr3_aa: CAWSVPGWTGFKQYF
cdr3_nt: TGTGCCTGGAGTGTACCCGGGTGGACAGGGTTTAAGCAGTACTTC

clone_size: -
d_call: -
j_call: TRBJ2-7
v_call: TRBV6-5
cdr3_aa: CAVVGAYEQYF
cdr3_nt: TGTGCCGTTGTCGGGGCCTACGAGCAGTACTTC

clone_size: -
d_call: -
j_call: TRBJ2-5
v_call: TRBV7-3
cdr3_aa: CASSLTGGQLTQYF
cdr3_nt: TGTGCCAGCAGCTTAACGGGGGGTCAGCTGACCCAGTACTTC

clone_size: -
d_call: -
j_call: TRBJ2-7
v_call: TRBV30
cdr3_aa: CAWSAGREQYF
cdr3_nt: TGTGCCTGGAGTGCAGGGCGCGAGCAGTACTTC

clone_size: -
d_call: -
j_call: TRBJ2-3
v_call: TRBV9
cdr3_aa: CASSAPASSTDTQYF
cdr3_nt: TGTGCCAGCAGCGCCCCCGCTAGCAGCACAGATACGCAGTATTTT

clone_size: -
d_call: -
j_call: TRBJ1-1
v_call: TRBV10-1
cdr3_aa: CASSDNGNTEAFF
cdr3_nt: TGCGCCAGCAGTGATAACGGGAACACTGAAGCTTTCTTT

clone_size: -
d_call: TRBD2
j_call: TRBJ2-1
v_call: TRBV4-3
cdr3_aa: CASSQGRLAGVSYNEQFF
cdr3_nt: TGCGCCAGCAGCCAGGGGAGGCTAGCGGGAGTAAGCTACAATGAGCAGTTCTTC

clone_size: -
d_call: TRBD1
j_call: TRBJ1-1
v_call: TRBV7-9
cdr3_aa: CASSITGGGEAFF
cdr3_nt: TGTGCCAGCAGCATAACAGGGGGCGGTGAAGCTTTCTTT

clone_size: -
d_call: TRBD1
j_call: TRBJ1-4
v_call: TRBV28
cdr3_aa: CASSFRGTGGKNEKLFF
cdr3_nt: TGTGCCAGCAGTTTTCGGGGTACAGGGGGGAAAAATGAAAAACTGTTTTTT

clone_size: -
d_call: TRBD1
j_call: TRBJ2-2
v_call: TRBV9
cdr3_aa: CASSTGVYGELFF
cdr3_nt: TGTGCCAGCAGCACAGGGGTTTACGGGGAGCTGTTTTTT

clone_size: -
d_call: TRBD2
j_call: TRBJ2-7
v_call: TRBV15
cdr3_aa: CATSIDRGGGWTYEQYF
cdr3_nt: TGTGCCACCAGCATCGACCGGGGGGGAGGGTGGACATACGAGCAGTACTTC

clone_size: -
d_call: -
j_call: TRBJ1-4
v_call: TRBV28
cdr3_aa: CASSLETNNEKLFF
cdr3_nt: TGTGCCAGCAGCTTGGAGACTAACAATGAAAAACTGTTTTTT